This TCR beta chain was retrieved from a study of cytomegalovirus exposure and HLA in healthy donors. Study observations and caveats: Most TCR sequences were seen very rarely across donors, but some public TCRs occurred in many. Under in vitro conditions, three CMV-associated chains were confirmed as specific for CMV antigens. In the 95 to 150 validation repertoires, a later analysis found that first-cohort TCR clusters tended to co-occur.

To note about this clone: The antigen remains undetermined.

Per germline, CDR1 LNHNV and CDR2 YYDKDF (reference sequence). CDR3 length: 18 residues. The J segment lost 11 bases and the V segment lost 0 bases, leaving 11 bases of the junction unmatched. Here immunoSEQ multiplex PCR was the method, and the copy in TCRdb shows in-frame clones only, minus some. The table records 220,000 or so clones, over 75% of them present only once. Sequencing was done on a sample of PBMCs. The chain recombines TRBV15 with TRBJ2-1; 15 nucleotides match TRBD2. This receptor was taken from a woman aged 18-30 years in good health and CMV-seropositive. Here the CDR3 DNA reads TGTGCCACCAGCAGAGATCGAAATCCGGGACTAGCGGGAGGTCAGCAGTTCTTC. This translates into CATSRDRNPGLAGGQQFF.